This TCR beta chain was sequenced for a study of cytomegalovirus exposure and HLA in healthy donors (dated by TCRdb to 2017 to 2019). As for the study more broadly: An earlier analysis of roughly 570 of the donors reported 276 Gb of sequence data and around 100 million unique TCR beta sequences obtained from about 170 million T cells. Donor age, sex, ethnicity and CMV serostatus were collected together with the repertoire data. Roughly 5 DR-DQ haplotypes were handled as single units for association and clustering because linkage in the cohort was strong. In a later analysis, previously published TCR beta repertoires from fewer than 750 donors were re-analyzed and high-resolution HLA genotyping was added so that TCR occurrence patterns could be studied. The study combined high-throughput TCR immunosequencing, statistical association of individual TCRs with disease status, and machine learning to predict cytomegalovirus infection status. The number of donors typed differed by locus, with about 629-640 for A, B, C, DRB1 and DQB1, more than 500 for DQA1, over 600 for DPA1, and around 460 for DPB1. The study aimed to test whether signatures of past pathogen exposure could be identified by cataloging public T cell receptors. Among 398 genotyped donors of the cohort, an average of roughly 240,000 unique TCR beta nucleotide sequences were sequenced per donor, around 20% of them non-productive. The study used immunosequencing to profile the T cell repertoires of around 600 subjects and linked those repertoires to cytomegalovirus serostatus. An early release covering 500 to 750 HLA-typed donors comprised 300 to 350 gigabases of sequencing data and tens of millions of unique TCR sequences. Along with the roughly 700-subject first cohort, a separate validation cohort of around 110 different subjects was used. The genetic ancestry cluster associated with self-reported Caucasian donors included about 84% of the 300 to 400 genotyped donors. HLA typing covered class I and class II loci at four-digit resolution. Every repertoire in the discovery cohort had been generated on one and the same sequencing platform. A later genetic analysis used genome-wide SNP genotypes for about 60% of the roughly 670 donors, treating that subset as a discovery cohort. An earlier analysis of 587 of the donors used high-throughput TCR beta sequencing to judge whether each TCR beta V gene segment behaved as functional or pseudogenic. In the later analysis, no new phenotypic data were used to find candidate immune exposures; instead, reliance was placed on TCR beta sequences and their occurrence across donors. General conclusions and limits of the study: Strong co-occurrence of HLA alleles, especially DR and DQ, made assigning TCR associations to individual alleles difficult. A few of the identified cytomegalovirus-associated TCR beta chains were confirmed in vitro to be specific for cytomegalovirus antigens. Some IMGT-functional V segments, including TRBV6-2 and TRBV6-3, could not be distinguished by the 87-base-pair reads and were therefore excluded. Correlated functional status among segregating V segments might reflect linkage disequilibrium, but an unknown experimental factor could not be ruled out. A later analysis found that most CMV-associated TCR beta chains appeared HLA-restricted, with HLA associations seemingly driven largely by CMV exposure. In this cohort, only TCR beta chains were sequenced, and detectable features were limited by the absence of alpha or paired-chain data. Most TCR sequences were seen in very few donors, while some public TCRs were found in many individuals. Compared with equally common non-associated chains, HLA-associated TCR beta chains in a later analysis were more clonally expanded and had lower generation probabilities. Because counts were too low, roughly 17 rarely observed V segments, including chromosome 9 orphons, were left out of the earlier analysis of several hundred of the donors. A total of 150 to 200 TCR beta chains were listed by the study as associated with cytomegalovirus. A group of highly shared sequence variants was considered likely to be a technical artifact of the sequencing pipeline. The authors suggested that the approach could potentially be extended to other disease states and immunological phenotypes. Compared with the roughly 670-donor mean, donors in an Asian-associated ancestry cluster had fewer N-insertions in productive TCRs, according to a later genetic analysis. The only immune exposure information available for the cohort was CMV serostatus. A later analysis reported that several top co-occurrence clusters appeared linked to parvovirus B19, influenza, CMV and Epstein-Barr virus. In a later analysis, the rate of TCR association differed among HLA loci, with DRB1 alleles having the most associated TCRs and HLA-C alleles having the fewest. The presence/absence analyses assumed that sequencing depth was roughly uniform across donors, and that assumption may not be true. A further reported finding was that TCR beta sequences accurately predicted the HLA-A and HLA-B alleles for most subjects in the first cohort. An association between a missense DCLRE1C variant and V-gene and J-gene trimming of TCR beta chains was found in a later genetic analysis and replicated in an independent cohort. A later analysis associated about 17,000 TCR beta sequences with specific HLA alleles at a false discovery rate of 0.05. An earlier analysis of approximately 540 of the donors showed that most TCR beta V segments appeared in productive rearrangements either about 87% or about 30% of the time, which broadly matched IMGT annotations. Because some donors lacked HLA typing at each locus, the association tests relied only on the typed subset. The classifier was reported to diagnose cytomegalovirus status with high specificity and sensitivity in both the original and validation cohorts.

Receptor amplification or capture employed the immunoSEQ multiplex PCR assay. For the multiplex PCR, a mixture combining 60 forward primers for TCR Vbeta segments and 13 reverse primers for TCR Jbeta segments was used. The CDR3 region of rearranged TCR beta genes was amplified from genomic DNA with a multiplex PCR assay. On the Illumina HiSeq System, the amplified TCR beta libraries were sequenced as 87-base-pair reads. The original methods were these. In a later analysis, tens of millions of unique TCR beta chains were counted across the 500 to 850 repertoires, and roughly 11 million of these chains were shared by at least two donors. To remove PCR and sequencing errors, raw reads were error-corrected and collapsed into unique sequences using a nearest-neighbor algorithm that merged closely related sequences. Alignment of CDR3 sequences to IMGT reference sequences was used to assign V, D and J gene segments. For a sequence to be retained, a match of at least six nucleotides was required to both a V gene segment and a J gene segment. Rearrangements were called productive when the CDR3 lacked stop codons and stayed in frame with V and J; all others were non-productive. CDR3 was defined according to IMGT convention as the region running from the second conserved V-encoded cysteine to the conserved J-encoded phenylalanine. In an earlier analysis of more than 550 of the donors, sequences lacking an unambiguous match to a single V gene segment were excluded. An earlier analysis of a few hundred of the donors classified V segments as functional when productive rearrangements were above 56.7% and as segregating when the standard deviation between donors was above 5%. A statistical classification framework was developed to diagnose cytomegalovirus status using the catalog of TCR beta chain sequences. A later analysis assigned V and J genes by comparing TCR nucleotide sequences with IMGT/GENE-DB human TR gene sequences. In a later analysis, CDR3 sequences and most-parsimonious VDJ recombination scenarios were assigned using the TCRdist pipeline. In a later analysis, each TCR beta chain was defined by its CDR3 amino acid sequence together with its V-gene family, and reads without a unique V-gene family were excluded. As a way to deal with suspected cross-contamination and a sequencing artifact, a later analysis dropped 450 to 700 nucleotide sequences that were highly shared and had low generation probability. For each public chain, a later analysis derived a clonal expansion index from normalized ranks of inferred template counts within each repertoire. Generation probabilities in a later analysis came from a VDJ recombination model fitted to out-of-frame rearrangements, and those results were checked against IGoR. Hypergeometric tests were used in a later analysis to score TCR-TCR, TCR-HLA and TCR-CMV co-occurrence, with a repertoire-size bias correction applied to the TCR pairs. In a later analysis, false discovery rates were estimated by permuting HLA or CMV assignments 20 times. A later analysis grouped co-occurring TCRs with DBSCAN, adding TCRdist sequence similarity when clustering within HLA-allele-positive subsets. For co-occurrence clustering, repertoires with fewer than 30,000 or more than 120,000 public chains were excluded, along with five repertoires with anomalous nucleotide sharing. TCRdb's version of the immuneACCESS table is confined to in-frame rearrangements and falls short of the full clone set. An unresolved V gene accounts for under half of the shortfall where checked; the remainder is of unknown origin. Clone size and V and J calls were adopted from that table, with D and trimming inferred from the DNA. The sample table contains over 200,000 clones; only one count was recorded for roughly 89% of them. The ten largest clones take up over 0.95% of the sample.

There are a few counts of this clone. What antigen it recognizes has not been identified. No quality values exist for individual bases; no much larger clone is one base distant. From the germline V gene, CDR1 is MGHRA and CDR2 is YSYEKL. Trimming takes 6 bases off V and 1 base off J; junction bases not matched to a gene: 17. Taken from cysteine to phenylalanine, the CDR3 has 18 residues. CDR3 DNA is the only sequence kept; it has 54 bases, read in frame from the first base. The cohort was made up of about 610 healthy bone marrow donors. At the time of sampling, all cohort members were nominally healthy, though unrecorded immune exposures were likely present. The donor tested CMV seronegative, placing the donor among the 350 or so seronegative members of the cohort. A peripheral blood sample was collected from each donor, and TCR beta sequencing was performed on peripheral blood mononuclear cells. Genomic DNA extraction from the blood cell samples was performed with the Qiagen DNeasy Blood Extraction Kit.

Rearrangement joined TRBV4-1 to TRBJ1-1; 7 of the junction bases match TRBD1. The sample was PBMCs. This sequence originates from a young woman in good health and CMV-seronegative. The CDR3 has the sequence CASSLYPPGQAGNTEAFF. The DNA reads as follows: TGCGCCAGCAGTCTTTATCCACCTGGACAGGCTGGGAACACTGAAGCTTTCTTT.